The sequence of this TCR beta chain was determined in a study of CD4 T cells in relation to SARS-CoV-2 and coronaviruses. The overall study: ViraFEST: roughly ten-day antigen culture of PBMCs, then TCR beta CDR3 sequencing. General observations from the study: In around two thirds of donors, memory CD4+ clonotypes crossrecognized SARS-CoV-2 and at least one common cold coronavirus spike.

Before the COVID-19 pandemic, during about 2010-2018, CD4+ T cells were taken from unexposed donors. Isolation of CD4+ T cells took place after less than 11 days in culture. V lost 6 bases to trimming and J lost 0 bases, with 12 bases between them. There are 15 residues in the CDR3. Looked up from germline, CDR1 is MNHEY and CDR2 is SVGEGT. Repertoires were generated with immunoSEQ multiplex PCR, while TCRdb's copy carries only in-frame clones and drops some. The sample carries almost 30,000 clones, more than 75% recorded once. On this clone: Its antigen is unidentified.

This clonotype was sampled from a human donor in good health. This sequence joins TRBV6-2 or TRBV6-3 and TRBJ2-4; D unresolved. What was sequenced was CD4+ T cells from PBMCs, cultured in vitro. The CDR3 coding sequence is TGTGCCAGCAGCGACAACACGGTAGCCAAAAACATTCAGTACTTC. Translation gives CASSDNTVAKNIQYF.